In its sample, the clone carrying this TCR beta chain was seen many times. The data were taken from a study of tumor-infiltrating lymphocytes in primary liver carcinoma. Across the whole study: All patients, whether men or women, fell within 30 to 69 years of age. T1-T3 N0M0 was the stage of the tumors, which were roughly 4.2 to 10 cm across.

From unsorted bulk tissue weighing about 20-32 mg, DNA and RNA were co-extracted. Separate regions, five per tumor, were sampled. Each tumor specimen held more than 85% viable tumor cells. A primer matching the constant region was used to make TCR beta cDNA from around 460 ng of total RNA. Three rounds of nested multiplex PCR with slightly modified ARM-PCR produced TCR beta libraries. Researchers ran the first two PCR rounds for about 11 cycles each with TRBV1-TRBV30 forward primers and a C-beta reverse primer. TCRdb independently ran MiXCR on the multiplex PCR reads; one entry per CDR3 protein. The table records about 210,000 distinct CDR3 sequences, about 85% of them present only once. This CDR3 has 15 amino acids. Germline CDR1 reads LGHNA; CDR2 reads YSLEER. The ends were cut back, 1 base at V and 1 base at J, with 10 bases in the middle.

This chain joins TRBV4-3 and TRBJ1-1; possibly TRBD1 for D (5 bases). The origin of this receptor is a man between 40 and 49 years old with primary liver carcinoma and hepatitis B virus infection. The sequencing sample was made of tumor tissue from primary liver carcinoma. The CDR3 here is CASSQANRKNTEAFF. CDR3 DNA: TGCGCCAGCAGCCAAGCGAACAGGAAGAACACTGAAGCTTTCTTT.